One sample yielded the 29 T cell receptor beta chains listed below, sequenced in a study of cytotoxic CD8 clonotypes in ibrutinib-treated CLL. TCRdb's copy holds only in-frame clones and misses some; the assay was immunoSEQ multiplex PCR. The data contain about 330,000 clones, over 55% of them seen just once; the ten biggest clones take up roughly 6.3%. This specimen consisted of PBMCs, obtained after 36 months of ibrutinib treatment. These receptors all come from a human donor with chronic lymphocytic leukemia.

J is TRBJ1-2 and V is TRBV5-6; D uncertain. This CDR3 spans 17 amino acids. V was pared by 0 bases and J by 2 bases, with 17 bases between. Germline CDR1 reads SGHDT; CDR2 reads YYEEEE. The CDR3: CASSLANLVGLNYGYTF. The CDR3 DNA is TGTGCCAGCAGCTTGGCCAACCTGGTAGGGTTGAACTATGGCTACACCTTC.

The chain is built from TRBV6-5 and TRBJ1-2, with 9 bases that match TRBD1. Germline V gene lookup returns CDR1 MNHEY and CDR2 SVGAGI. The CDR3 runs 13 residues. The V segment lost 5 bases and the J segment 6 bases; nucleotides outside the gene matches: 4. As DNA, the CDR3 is TGTGCCAGCAGTGACAGGGGGTTCGATGGCTACACCTTC. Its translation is CASSDRGFDGYTF.

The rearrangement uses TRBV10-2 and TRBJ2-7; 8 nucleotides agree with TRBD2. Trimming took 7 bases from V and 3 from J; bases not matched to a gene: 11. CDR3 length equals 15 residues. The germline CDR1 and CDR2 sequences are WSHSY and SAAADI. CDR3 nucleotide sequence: TGCGCCAGCACACTGACCCGGGGGGGCCGCTACGAGCAGTACTTC. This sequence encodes CASTLTRGGRYEQYF.

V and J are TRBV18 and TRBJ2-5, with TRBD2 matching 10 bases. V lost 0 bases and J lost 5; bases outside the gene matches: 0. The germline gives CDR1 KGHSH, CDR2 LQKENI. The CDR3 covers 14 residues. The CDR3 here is CASSPPTSGETQYF. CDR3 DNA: TGTGCCAGCTCACCACCGACTAGCGGGGAGACCCAGTACTTC.

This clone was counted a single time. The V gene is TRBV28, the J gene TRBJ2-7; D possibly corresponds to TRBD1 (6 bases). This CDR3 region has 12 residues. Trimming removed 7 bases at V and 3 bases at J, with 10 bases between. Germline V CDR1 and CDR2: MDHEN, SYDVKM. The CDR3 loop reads CASMDSRYEQYF. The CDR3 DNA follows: TGTGCCAGCATGGACAGCCGCTACGAGCAGTACTTC. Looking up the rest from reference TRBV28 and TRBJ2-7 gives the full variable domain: DVKVTQSSRYLVKRTGEKVFLECVQDMDHENMFWYRQDPGLGLRLIYFSYDVKMKEKGDIPEGYSVSREKKERFSLILESASTNQTSMYLCASMDSRYEQYFGPGTRLTVT.

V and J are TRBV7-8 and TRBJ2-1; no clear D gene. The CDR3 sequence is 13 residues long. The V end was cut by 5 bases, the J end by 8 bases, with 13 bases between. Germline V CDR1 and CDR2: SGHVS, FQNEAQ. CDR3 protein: CASSTQKSHEQFF. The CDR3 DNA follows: TGTGCCAGCAGCACACAAAAGAGTCATGAGCAGTTCTTC.

The CDR3 DNA is TGTGCCAGCAGCTATACAGGGGGTAGCTACGAGCAGTACTTC. Its protein is CASSYTGGSYEQYF. The V call is TRBV7-3, the J call TRBJ2-7, with TRBD1 identical over 8 bases. From germline, CDR1 is SGHTA and CDR2 FQGTGA. The CDR3 spans 14 residues. The V gene end was trimmed by 4 bases and the J gene end by 3 bases; junction bases not matched to a gene: 5.

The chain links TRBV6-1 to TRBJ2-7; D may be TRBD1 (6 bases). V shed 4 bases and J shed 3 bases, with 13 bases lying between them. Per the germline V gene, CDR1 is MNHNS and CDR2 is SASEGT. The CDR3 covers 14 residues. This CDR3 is CASSGGLTGYEQYF. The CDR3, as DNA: TGTGCCAGCAGTGGGGGGCTGACAGGCTACGAGCAGTACTTC.

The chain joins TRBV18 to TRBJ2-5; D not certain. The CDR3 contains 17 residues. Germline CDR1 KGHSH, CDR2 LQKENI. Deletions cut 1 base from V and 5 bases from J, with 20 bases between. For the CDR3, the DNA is TGTGCCAGCTCACCACGAAGGAGCCATGGGATCTTGGAGACCCAGTACTTC. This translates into CASSPRRSHGILETQYF.

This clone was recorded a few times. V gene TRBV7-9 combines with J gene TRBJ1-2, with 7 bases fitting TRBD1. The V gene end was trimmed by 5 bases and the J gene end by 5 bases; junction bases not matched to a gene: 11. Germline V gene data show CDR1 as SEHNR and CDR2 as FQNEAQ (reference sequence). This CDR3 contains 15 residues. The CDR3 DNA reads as TGTGCCAGCAGCAACCGTGGGACAGAAGGGTATGGCTACACCTTC. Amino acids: CASSNRGTEGYGYTF.

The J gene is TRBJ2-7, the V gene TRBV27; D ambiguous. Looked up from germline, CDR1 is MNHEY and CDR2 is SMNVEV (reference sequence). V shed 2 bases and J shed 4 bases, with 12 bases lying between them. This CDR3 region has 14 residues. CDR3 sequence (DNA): TGTGCCAGCAGTTTACTGGGAAGTAATTACGAGCAGTACTTC. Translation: CASSLLGSNYEQYF.

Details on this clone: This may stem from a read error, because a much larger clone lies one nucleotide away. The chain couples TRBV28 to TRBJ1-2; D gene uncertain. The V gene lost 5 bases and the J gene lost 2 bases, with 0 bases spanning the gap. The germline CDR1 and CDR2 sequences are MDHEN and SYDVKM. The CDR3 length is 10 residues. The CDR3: CASSNYGYTF. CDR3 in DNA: TGTGCCAGCAGTAACTATGGCTACACCTTC.

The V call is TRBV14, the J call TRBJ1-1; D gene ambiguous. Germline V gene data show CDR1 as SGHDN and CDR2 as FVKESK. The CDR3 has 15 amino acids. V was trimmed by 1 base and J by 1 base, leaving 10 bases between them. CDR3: CASSQGGQWNTEAFF. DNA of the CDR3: TGTGCCAGCAGCCAAGGAGGCCAATGGAACACTGAAGCTTTCTTT.

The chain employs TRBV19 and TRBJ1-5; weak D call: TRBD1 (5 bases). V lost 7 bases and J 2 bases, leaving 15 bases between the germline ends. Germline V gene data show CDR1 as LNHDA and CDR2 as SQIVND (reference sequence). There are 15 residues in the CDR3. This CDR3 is CASMSGDFGNQPQHF. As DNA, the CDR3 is TGTGCCAGTATGTCTGGGGACTTCGGCAATCAGCCCCAGCATTTT.

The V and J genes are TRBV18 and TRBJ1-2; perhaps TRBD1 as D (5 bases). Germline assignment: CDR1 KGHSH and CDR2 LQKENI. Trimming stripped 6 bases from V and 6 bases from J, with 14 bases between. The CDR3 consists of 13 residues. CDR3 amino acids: CASSPDSLNGYTF. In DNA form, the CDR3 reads TGTGCCAGCTCGCCTGACAGTCTAAATGGCTACACCTTC.

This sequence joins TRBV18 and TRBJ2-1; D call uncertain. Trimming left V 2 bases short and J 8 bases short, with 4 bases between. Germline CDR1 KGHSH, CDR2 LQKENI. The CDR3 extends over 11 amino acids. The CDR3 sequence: CASSPRDEQFF. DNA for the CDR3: TGTGCCAGCTCACCAAGGGATGAGCAGTTCTTC.

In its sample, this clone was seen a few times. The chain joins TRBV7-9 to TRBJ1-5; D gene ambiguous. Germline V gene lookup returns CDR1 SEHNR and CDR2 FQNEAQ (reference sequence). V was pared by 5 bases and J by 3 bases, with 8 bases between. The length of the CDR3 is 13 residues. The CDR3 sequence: CASSPGFNQPQHF. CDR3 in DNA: TGTGCCAGCAGCCCTGGTTTCAATCAGCCCCAGCATTTT.

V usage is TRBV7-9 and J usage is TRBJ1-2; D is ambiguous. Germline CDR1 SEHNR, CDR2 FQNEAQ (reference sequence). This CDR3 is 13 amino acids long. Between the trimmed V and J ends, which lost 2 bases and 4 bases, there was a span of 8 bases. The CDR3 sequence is CASSLQPSYGYTF. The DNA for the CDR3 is TGTGCCAGCAGCTTACAGCCAAGCTATGGCTACACCTTC.

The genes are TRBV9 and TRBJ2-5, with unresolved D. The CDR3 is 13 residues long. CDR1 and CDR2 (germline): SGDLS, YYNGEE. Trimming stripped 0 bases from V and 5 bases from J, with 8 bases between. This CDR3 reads CASSVVYGETQYF. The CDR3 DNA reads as TGTGCCAGCAGCGTAGTCTATGGCGAGACCCAGTACTTC.

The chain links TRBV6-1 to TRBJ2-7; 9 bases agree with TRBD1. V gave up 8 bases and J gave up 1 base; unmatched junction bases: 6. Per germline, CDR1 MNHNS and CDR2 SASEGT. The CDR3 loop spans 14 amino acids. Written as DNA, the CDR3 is TGTGCCAGCCTGGACAGGGGTAATTCCTACGAGCAGTACTTC. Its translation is CASLDRGNSYEQYF.

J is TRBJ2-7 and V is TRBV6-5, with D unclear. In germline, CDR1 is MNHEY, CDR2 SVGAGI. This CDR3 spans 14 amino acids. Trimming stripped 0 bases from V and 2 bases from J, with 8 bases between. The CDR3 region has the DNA TGTGCCAGCAGTTACTCGCCGATTACCTACGAGCAGTACTTC. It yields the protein CASSYSPITYEQYF.

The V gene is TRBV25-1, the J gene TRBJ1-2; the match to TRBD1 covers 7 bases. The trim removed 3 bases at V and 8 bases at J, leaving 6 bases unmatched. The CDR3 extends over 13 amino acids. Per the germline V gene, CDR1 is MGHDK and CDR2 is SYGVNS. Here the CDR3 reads CASSERQGWGYTF. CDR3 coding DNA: TGTGCCAGCAGTGAGAGACAGGGATGGGGCTACACCTTC.

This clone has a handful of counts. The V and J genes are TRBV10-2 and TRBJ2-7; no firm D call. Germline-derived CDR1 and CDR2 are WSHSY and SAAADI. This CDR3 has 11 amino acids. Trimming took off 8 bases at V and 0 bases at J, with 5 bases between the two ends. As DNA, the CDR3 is TGCGCCAGCCTAGACTCCTACGAGCAGTACTTC. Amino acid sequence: CASLDSYEQYF.

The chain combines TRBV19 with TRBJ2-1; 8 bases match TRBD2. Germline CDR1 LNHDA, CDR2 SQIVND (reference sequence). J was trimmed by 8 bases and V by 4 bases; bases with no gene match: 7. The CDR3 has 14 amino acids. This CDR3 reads CASSKTGGPYEQFF. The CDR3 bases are TGTGCCAGTAGTAAAACGGGAGGGCCTTATGAGCAGTTCTTC.

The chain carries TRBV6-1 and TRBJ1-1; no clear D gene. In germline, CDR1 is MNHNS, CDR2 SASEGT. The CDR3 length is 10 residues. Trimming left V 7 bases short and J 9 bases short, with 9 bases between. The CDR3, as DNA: TGTGCCAGCATTAGTTCCAAAGCTTTCTTT. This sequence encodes CASISSKAFF.

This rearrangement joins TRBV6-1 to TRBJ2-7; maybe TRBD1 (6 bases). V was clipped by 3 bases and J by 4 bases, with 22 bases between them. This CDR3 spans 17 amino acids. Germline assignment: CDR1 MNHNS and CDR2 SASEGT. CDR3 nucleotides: TGTGCCAGCAGTGAGAAAGCTCGCTGGACAGCCCAATACGAGCAGTACTTC. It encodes CASSEKARWTAQYEQYF.

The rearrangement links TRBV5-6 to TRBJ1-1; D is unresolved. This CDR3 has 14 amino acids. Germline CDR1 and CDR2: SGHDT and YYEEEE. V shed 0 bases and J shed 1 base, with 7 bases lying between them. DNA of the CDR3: TGTGCCAGCAGCTTGGGACATTCGAACACTGAAGCTTTCTTT. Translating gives CASSLGHSNTEAFF.

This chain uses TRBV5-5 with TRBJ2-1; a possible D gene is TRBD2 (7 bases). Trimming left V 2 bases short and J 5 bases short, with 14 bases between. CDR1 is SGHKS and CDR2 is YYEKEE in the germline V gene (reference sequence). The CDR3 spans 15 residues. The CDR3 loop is CASSLMGGHHNEQFF. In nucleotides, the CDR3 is TGTGCCAGCAGCTTAATGGGGGGGCACCACAATGAGCAGTTCTTC.

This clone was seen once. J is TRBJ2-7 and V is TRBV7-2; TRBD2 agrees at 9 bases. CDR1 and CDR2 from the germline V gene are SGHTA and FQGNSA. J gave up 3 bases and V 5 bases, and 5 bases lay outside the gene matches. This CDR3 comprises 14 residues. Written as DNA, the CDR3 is TGTGCCAGCAGCCAGGGACTAGCAAGCTACGAGCAGTACTTC. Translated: CASSQGLASYEQYF.